This record concerns one T cell receptor (beta chain) sequence. The antigen is undetermined. The germline gives CDR1 MNHGY, CDR2 SVAAGI. There are 14 residues in the CDR3. Trimming took 3 bases from V and 7 from J, leaving 16 bases between them. The data were obtained in a study of T cells in Graves' hyperthyroidism and ophthalmopathy. Broader study findings: From stable hyperthyroidism, ophthalmopathy was separated by a 13 V-J model. The blood repertoire included most of the expanded thyroid clonotypes above 0.001.

Ophthalmopathy cases scored 3 or more on the Clinical Activity Score and 4 or more on NOSPECS grade, with duration below 3 months. PBMCs were obtained from about 9 ml fresh peripheral blood. What was amplified from RNA transcripts were TCR beta CDR3 regions. First-round RT-PCR targeting the TCR CDR3 was performed with the HTBI primer set. TCRdb passed the multiplex PCR reads through MiXCR, listing each CDR3 protein once. Of some 490,000 distinct CDR3 sequences in the sample, around a fifth are singletons; the top ten hold under 55%. The sequencing input was blood. The receptor was isolated from a woman aged 70-85 years with Graves' ophthalmopathy. The chain employs TRBV6-9 and TRBJ2-7, with D hard to call. The CDR3, as DNA: TGTGCCAGCAGTTACTCGAACGGTATGTCGGAGCAGTACTTC. Translating it yields CASSYSNGMSEQYF.